A few counts support the clone carrying this TCR beta chain. This sample stems from a study of blood T cell repertoires in COVID-19. Study as a whole: Specimens from acute and convalescent COVID-19 originated in the United States, Italy and Spain. T cells, B-cell-depleted T cells, or PBMCs provided the cDNA or gDNA that served as material.

Authors' analysis steps: Amplification with reference gene primers provided the estimates of nucleated cell counts. Data came from immunoSEQ multiplex PCR; TCRdb stores just in-frame clones and leaves some out. The V and J calls and the clone size are those of that table, but D and trimming were determined from the DNA. The profile shows 110,000 to 150,000 clones, 80% of them singletons. This clonotype was sampled from a man between 65 and 79 years old who had recovered from COVID-19. Sequenced sample: peripheral blood.

Here the CDR3 DNA reads TGTGCCAGCAGTGCTAGCGGGAGTAATCGAGAGACCCAGTACTTC. It specifies CASSASGSNRETQYF. The chain combines TRBV2 with TRBJ2-5; 10 bases are a match to TRBD2. There are 15 residues in the CDR3. With V trimmed by 4 bases and J by 4 bases, 6 bases remained unmatched. Germline CDR1 reads SNHLY; CDR2 reads FYNNEI.